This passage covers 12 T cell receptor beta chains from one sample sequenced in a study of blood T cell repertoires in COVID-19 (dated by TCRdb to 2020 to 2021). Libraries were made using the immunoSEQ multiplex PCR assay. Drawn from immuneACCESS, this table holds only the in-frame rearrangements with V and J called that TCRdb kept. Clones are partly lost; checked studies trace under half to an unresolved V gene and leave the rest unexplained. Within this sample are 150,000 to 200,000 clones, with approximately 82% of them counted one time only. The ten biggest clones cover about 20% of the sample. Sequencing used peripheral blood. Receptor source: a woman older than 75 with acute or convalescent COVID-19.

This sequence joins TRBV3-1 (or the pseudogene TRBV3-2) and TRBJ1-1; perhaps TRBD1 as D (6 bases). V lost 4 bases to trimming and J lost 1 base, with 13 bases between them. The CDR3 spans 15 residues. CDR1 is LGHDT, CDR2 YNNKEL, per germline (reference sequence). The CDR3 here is CASSLQPTGNTEAFF. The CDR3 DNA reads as TGTGCCAGCAGCCTCCAACCGACAGGGAACACTGAAGCTTTCTTT.

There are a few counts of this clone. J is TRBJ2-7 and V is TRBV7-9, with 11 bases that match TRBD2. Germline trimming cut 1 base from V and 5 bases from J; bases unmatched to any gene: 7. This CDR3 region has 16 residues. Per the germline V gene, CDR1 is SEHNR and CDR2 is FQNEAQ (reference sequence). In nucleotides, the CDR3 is TGTGCCAGCAGCTTAGTTACTAGCGGGAGAGGCCACGAGCAGTACTTC. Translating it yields CASSLVTSGRGHEQYF.

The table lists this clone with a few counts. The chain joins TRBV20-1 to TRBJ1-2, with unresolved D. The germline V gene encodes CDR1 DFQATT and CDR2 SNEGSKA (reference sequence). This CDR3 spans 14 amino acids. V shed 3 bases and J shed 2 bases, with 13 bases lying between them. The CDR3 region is CSASFGPMNYGYTF. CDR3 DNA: TGCAGTGCTAGTTTCGGTCCAATGAACTATGGCTACACCTTC.

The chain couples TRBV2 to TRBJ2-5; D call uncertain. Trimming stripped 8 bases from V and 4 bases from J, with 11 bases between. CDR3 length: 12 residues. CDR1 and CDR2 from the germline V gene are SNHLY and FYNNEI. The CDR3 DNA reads TGTGCCAGCTCCACGGCTAGAGAGACCCAGTACTTC. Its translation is CASSTARETQYF.

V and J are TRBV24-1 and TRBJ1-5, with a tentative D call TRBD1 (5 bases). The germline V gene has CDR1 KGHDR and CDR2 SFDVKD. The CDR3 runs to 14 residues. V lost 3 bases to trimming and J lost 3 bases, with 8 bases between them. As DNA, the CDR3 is TGTGCCACCAGTGATCGCAGGGCCAATCAGCCCCAGCATTTT. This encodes CATSDRRANQPQHF.

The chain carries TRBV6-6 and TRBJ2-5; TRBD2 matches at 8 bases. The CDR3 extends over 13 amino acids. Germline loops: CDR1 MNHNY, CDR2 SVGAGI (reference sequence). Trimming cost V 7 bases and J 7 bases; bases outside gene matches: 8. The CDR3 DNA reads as TGTGCCAGCAACTCCGAACGGGGGGGGACCCAGTACTTC. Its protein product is CASNSERGGTQYF.

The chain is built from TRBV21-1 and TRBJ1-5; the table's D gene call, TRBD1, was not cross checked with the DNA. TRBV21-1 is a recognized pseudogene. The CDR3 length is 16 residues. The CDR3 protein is CASRNGQGAPLAPQHF. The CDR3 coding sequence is TGTGCCAGCAGGAATGGACAGGGTGCCCCTCTGGCGCCCCAGCATTTT.

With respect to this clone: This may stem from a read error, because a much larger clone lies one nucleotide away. The CDR3 sequence is CASNEAVSFRFFQPQHF. DNA of the CDR3: TGTGCCAGCAATGAAGCCGTATCATTTCGGTTTTTCCAGCCCCAGCATTTT. The rearrangement uses TRBV2 and TRBJ1-5; D is unclear. The CDR3 contains 17 residues. The germline gives CDR1 SNHLY, CDR2 FYNNEI.

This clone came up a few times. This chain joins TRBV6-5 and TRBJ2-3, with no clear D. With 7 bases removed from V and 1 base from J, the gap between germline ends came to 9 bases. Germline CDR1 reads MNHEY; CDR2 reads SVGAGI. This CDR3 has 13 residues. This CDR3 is CASTRKGTDTQYF. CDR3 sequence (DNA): TGTGCCAGCACCAGAAAAGGCACAGATACGCAGTATTTT.

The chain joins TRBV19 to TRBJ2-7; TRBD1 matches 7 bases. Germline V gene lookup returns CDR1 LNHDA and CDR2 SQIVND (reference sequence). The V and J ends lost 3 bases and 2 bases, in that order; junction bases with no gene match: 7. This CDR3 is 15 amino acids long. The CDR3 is CASSIPGGTTYEQYF. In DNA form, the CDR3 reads TGTGCCAGTAGTATCCCAGGGGGAACCACCTACGAGCAGTACTTC.

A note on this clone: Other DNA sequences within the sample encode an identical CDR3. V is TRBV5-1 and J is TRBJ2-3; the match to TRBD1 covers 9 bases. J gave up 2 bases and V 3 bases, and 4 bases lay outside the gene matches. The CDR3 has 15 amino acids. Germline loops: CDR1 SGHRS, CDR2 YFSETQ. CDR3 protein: CASSSGQGYTDTQYF. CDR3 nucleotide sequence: TGCGCCAGCAGCTCGGGACAGGGATACACAGATACGCAGTATTTT.

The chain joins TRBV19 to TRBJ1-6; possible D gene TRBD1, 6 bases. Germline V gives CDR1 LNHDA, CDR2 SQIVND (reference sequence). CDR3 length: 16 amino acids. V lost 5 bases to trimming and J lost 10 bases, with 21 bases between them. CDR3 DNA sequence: TGTGCCAGTAGTGACATCGGACAGATAGGAGGATCACCCCTCCACTTT. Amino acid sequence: CASSDIGQIGGSPLHF.